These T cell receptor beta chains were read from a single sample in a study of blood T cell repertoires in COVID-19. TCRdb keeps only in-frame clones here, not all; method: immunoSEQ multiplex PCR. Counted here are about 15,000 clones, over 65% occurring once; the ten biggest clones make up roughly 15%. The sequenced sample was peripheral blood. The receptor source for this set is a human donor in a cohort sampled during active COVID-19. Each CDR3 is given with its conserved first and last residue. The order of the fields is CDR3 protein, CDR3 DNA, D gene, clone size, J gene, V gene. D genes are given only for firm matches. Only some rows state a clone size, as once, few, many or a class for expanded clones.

CDR3 protein: CASSQEDRVNEKLFF
CDR3 DNA: TGCGCCAGCAGCCAAGAGGACAGGGTTAACGAAAAACTGTTTTTT
D gene: TRBD1
clone size: few
J gene: TRBJ1-4
V gene: TRBV4-1

CDR3 protein: CSVEELGRGPNNYGYTF
CDR3 DNA: TGCAGCGTTGAAGAATTAGGAAGGGGCCCTAATAACTATGGCTACACCTTC
D gene: -
clone size: -
J gene: TRBJ1-2
V gene: TRBV29-1

CDR3 protein: CASTTGGQETQYF
CDR3 DNA: TGTGCCAGCACCACAGGGGGCCAAGAGACCCAGTACTTC
D gene: TRBD1
clone size: once
J gene: TRBJ2-5
V gene: TRBV28

CDR3 protein: CASSPFRGQGDYEQYF
CDR3 DNA: TGCGCCAGCAGCCCCTTCAGGGGACAGGGCGACTACGAGCAGTACTTC
D gene: TRBD1
clone size: -
J gene: TRBJ2-7
V gene: TRBV4-1

CDR3 protein: CASSDNPGTAYGYTF
CDR3 DNA: TGTGCCAGCAGTGACAACCCCGGGACAGCCTATGGCTACACCTTC
D gene: TRBD1
clone size: -
J gene: TRBJ1-2
V gene: TRBV7-3

CDR3 protein: CASSQPTQSTDTQYF
CDR3 DNA: TGTGCCAGCAGCCAACCGACTCAAAGCACAGATACGCAGTATTTT
D gene: -
clone size: -
J gene: TRBJ2-3
V gene: TRBV4-2

CDR3 protein: CASSAGQGPTGYTF
CDR3 DNA: TGCGCCAGCAGCGCAGGACAGGGCCCTACTGGCTACACCTTC
D gene: TRBD1
clone size: -
J gene: TRBJ1-2
V gene: TRBV5-1

CDR3 protein: CASSRTGDRNHEQYF
CDR3 DNA: TGTGCCAGCAGTCGGACAGGGGATAGGAACCACGAGCAGTACTTC
D gene: TRBD1
clone size: -
J gene: TRBJ2-7
V gene: TRBV2

CDR3 protein: CASSLDAGTTVFYEQYF
CDR3 DNA: TGTGCCAGCAGCTTAGATGCCGGGACAACTGTGTTCTACGAGCAGTACTTC
D gene: -
clone size: -
J gene: TRBJ2-7
V gene: TRBV11-2

CDR3 protein: CASSLADMLLNTEAFF
CDR3 DNA: TGTGCCAGCAGTTTGGCGGACATGCTATTGAACACTGAAGCTTTCTTT
D gene: -
clone size: few
J gene: TRBJ1-1
V gene: TRBV28

CDR3 protein: CASSQERATGRAQETQYF
CDR3 DNA: TGTGCCAGCAGCCAAGAGCGGGCCACAGGGAGGGCCCAAGAGACCCAGTACTTC
D gene: -
clone size: -
J gene: TRBJ2-5
V gene: TRBV3-1/TRBV3-2

CDR3 protein: CASSQADTGELFF
CDR3 DNA: TGTGCCAGCAGCCAAGCAGACACCGGGGAGCTGTTTTTT
D gene: -
clone size: -
J gene: TRBJ2-2
V gene: TRBV3-1/TRBV3-2

CDR3 protein: CASSEGRNQPQHF
CDR3 DNA: TGTGCCAGCAGTGAAGGCAGGAATCAGCCCCAGCATTTT
D gene: -
clone size: few
J gene: TRBJ1-5
V gene: TRBV2

CDR3 protein: CASSLVQNTGELFF
CDR3 DNA: TGCGCCAGCAGCTTGGTACAAAACACCGGGGAGCTGTTTTTT
D gene: -
clone size: -
J gene: TRBJ2-2
V gene: TRBV5-1

CDR3 protein: CASSRESLTGPNEKLFF
CDR3 DNA: TGCGCCAGCAGCCGGGAAAGCCTGACAGGGCCCAATGAAAAACTGTTTTTT
D gene: TRBD1
clone size: -
J gene: TRBJ1-4
V gene: TRBV4-1

CDR3 protein: CASSGDLTGVHNEKLFF
CDR3 DNA: TGTGCCAGCAGTGGGGACCTGACAGGGGTACATAATGAAAAACTGTTTTTT
D gene: TRBD1
clone size: -
J gene: TRBJ1-4
V gene: TRBV2

CDR3 protein: CASSREDRSTDTQYF
CDR3 DNA: TGTGCCAGCAGTCGGGAAGACAGGAGCACAGATACGCAGTATTTT
D gene: -
clone size: -
J gene: TRBJ2-3
V gene: TRBV6-4

CDR3 protein: CSVAQGGENTIYF
CDR3 DNA: TGCAGCGTTGCTCAGGGAGGGGAAAACACCATATATTTT
D gene: -
clone size: few
J gene: TRBJ1-3
V gene: TRBV29-1

CDR3 protein: CASSESGVGNQPQHF
CDR3 DNA: TGTGCCAGCAGTGAGTCGGGGGTAGGCAATCAGCCCCAGCATTTT
D gene: -
clone size: -
J gene: TRBJ1-5
V gene: TRBV2

CDR3 protein: CASSSLAFSYEQYF
CDR3 DNA: TGCGCCAGCAGCTCACTAGCGTTCTCCTACGAGCAGTACTTC
D gene: TRBD2
clone size: -
J gene: TRBJ2-7
V gene: TRBV5-1

CDR3 protein: CASSPAGAREASYEQYF
CDR3 DNA: TGTGCCAGTAGTCCGGCAGGGGCAAGAGAAGCCTCCTACGAGCAGTACTTC
D gene: -
clone size: -
J gene: TRBJ2-7
V gene: TRBV19

CDR3 protein: CASSTSGFNQPQHF
CDR3 DNA: TGTGCCAGTAGTACTTCAGGGTTCAATCAGCCCCAGCATTTT
D gene: -
clone size: -
J gene: TRBJ1-5
V gene: TRBV19

CDR3 protein: CSASRFGVYNEQFF
CDR3 DNA: TGCAGTGCTAGTCGGTTCGGGGTCTACAATGAGCAGTTCTTC
D gene: -
clone size: -
J gene: TRBJ2-1
V gene: TRBV20-1

CDR3 protein: CATTVAGGTSSYEQYF
CDR3 DNA: TGTGCCACCACGGTAGCGGGGGGGACATCTTCCTACGAGCAGTACTTC
D gene: TRBD2
clone size: -
J gene: TRBJ2-7
V gene: TRBV10-3

CDR3 protein: CASSSRTGLIGTQYF
CDR3 DNA: TGTGCCAGCAGCTCCCGGACAGGCTTGATAGGTACGCAGTATTTT
D gene: TRBD1
clone size: -
J gene: TRBJ2-3
V gene: TRBV7-9

CDR3 protein: CASSPSGARNQPQHF
CDR3 DNA: TGTGCCAGCAGTCCCAGCGGGGCGCGCAATCAGCCCCAGCATTTT
D gene: -
clone size: -
J gene: TRBJ1-5
V gene: TRBV27

CDR3 protein: CAWSPSNRGQFF
CDR3 DNA: TGTGCCTGGAGTCCATCCAACCGGGGGCAGTTCTTC
D gene: -
clone size: -
J gene: TRBJ2-1
V gene: TRBV30

CDR3 protein: CATSRGQGYGEQYF
CDR3 DNA: TGTGCCACCAGCAGAGGACAGGGTTACGGCGAGCAGTACTTC
D gene: TRBD1
clone size: -
J gene: TRBJ2-7
V gene: TRBV15

CDR3 protein: CASSQAGTGLDTQYF
CDR3 DNA: TGCGCCAGCAGCCAAGCCGGGACAGGGCTTGATACGCAGTATTTT
D gene: TRBD1
clone size: -
J gene: TRBJ2-3
V gene: TRBV4-1

CDR3 protein: CASSSTGDSTDTQYF
CDR3 DNA: TGTGCCAGCAGCTCGACAGGGGATAGCACAGATACGCAGTATTTT
D gene: TRBD1
clone size: -
J gene: TRBJ2-3
V gene: TRBV11-2

CDR3 protein: CASRSLSSNSPLHF
CDR3 DNA: TGTGCCAGCCGGAGTCTAAGTTCTAATTCACCCCTCCACTTT
D gene: -
clone size: -
J gene: TRBJ1-6
V gene: TRBV14

CDR3 protein: CASSYSETAKYEQYF
CDR3 DNA: TGTGCCAGCAGTTACTCGGAGACAGCCAAGTACGAGCAGTACTTC
D gene: -
clone size: -
J gene: TRBJ2-7
V gene: TRBV6-6

CDR3 protein: CASRASRGYVDEQYF
CDR3 DNA: TGCGCCAGCAGGGCCTCACGGGGGTATGTCGACGAGCAGTACTTC
D gene: -
clone size: -
J gene: TRBJ2-7
V gene: TRBV5-1

CDR3 protein: CASRSGGRQETQYF
CDR3 DNA: TGTGCCAGCAGATCCGGGGGGCGTCAAGAGACCCAGTACTTC
D gene: -
clone size: -
J gene: TRBJ2-5
V gene: TRBV27

CDR3 protein: CASSPRLQRANPASTDTQYF
CDR3 DNA: TGTGCCAGCAGCCCCCGGCTCCAGCGGGCCAACCCCGCTAGCACAGATACGCAGTATTTT
D gene: -
clone size: -
J gene: TRBJ2-3
V gene: TRBV3-1/TRBV3-2

CDR3 protein: CASRAGVSYGYTF
CDR3 DNA: TGTGCCAGCAGGGCAGGGGTGTCCTATGGCTACACCTTC
D gene: -
clone size: -
J gene: TRBJ1-2
V gene: TRBV12-3/TRBV12-4

CDR3 protein: CASSQDAGTSVGDTQYF
CDR3 DNA: TGCGCCAGCAGCCAAGATGCCGGGACTAGCGTTGGAGATACGCAGTATTTT
D gene: TRBD2
clone size: -
J gene: TRBJ2-3
V gene: TRBV4-3

CDR3 protein: CSVYRGPQGYGYTF
CDR3 DNA: TGCAGCGTTTACAGGGGCCCGCAGGGATATGGCTACACCTTC
D gene: TRBD1
clone size: -
J gene: TRBJ1-2
V gene: TRBV29-1

CDR3 protein: CASRPGVSGNTIYF
CDR3 DNA: TGTGCCAGCAGACCCGGGGTCTCTGGAAACACCATATATTTT
D gene: -
clone size: -
J gene: TRBJ1-3
V gene: TRBV3-1/TRBV3-2

CDR3 protein: CASSISGQGGTQYF
CDR3 DNA: TGTGCCAGTAGTATCTCTGGACAGGGGGGGACCCAGTACTTC
D gene: TRBD1
clone size: few
J gene: TRBJ2-5
V gene: TRBV19

CDR3 protein: CATSESGLNYGYTF
CDR3 DNA: TGTGCCACCAGTGAATCAGGGTTAAACTATGGCTACACCTTC
D gene: -
clone size: -
J gene: TRBJ1-2
V gene: TRBV24-1

CDR3 protein: CASKLPRGLAGADEQFF
CDR3 DNA: TGTGCCAGTAAGTTACCTAGGGGGCTAGCGGGAGCAGATGAGCAGTTCTTC
D gene: TRBD2
clone size: once
J gene: TRBJ2-1
V gene: TRBV19

CDR3 protein: CASSTTSGGADEQFF
CDR3 DNA: TGTGCCAGCAGCACGACTAGCGGGGGGGCAGATGAGCAGTTCTTC
D gene: TRBD2
clone size: -
J gene: TRBJ2-1
V gene: TRBV5-6

CDR3 protein: CASSFISGSRTDTQYF
CDR3 DNA: TGTGCCAGCAGCTTTATTAGCGGGAGCCGCACAGATACGCAGTATTTT
D gene: TRBD2
clone size: -
J gene: TRBJ2-3
V gene: TRBV11-3

CDR3 protein: CASTKNTEAFF
CDR3 DNA: TGTGCCAGCACTAAGAACACTGAAGCTTTCTTT
D gene: -
clone size: -
J gene: TRBJ1-1
V gene: TRBV2

CDR3 protein: CASSLDRAETQYF
CDR3 DNA: TGTGCCAGCAGCCTCGACAGGGCAGAGACCCAGTACTTC
D gene: TRBD1
clone size: -
J gene: TRBJ2-5
V gene: TRBV7-3

CDR3 protein: CASSQEHDIPNEKLFF
CDR3 DNA: TGTGCCAGCAGCCAAGAGCATGACATCCCGAATGAAAAACTGTTTTTT
D gene: -
clone size: once
J gene: TRBJ1-4
V gene: TRBV4-2

CDR3 protein: CASSLLVPDRAGNTIYF
CDR3 DNA: TGTGCCAGCAGCCTCTTGGTCCCGGACAGAGCTGGAAACACCATATATTTT
D gene: -
clone size: -
J gene: TRBJ1-3
V gene: TRBV7-9

CDR3 protein: CASRNEGRGNTIYF
CDR3 DNA: TGTGCCAGTAGAAATGAGGGCCGGGGAAACACCATATATTTT
D gene: -
clone size: -
J gene: TRBJ1-3
V gene: TRBV19

CDR3 protein: CASSFVAGSEDTQYF
CDR3 DNA: TGTGCCAGCAGCTTTGTAGCGGGGAGTGAGGATACGCAGTATTTT
D gene: TRBD2
clone size: -
J gene: TRBJ2-3
V gene: TRBV11-3

CDR3 protein: CASSLGPSGGNEQFF
CDR3 DNA: TGCGCCAGCAGCTTGGGTCCTTCAGGGGGCAATGAGCAGTTCTTC
D gene: TRBD1
clone size: -
J gene: TRBJ2-1
V gene: TRBV5-1

CDR3 protein: CAISESVGAGGAGANVLTF
CDR3 DNA: TGTGCCATCAGTGAGTCAGTGGGGGCCGGAGGCGCTGGGGCCAACGTCCTGACTTTC
D gene: -
clone size: -
J gene: TRBJ2-6
V gene: TRBV10-3

CDR3 protein: CASSSPGTGYYEQYF
CDR3 DNA: TGCGCCAGCAGTTCCCCCGGGACAGGGTACTACGAGCAGTACTTC
D gene: TRBD1
clone size: -
J gene: TRBJ2-7
V gene: TRBV10-2

CDR3 protein: CASSSRQGAGTEAFF
CDR3 DNA: TGTGCCAGCAGTTCCCGACAGGGGGCAGGCACTGAAGCTTTCTTT
D gene: TRBD1
clone size: -
J gene: TRBJ1-1
V gene: TRBV11-3

CDR3 protein: CASSQVQGEKDYGYTF
CDR3 DNA: TGCGCCAGCAGCCAAGTACAGGGGGAGAAGGACTATGGCTACACCTTC
D gene: TRBD1
clone size: -
J gene: TRBJ1-2
V gene: TRBV4-1

CDR3 protein: CASSYVAGLELFF
CDR3 DNA: TGTGCCAGCAGTTACGTAGCGGGGCTCGAGCTGTTTTTT
D gene: TRBD2
clone size: -
J gene: TRBJ2-2
V gene: TRBV6-2/TRBV6-3

CDR3 protein: CASSNGLAGNTDTQYF
CDR3 DNA: TGTGCCAGCAGCAATGGACTAGCGGGGAACACAGATACGCAGTATTTT
D gene: TRBD2
clone size: -
J gene: TRBJ2-3
V gene: TRBV11-3

CDR3 protein: CASRGDNTDTQYF
CDR3 DNA: TGTGCCAGCAGAGGGGACAACACAGATACGCAGTATTTT
D gene: -
clone size: -
J gene: TRBJ2-3
V gene: TRBV5-4

CDR3 protein: CASSQKQGVGETQYF
CDR3 DNA: TGTGCCAGCAGCCAAAAACAGGGGGTAGGGGAGACCCAGTACTTC
D gene: TRBD1
clone size: -
J gene: TRBJ2-5
V gene: TRBV11-1